These 22 T cell receptor beta chains came from one sample sequenced in a study of post-analysis software for immune sequencing data. Study findings and constraints: Roughly five TRBV segments were more frequent in patients than controls; TRBV5-6, TRBV5-1 and TRBV20-1 belonged to this group.

Antigens of these TCRs are unknown. Researchers reported that TCR beta cDNA libraries carried unique molecular identifiers. In TCRdb, the PCR reads were re-called with MiXCR into one record per CDR3 protein. The repertoire holds some 690,000 distinct CDR3 sequences, with 55% to 60% as singletons. The sequenced sample consisted of blood. The receptors were gathered from a girl aged 2 to 9 with multiple sclerosis.

The genes are TRBV5-6 and TRBJ2-1; the D gene is possibly TRBD2 (6 bases). Germline CDR1 SGHDT, CDR2 YYEEEE. The V end lost 4 bases, the J end lost 6 bases, and 11 bases lay between the germline ends. The CDR3 covers 13 residues. This CDR3 reads CASSAGGVNEQFF. The CDR3 DNA reads TGTGCCAGCAGCGCCGGGGGAGTCAATGAGCAGTTCTTC.

J is TRBJ1-2 and V is TRBV20-1; D is unclear. Germline CDR1 is DFQATT and CDR2 is SNEGSKA (reference sequence). This CDR3 contains 15 residues. The ends were cut back, 3 bases at V and 4 bases at J, with 18 bases in the middle. The CDR3 coding sequence is TGCAGTGCTAGCCCCCTGGCGTCTATGGGCTATGGCTACACCTTC. Translating gives CSASPLASMGYGYTF.

The chain combines TRBV7-2 with TRBJ1-4; no reliable D call. In germline, CDR1 is SGHTA, CDR2 FQGNSA. This CDR3 spans 13 amino acids. V was shortened by 4 bases and J by 0 bases, with 3 bases between the two germline ends. CDR3 nucleotide sequence: TGTGCCAGCAGCTCCCCAACTAATGAAAAACTGTTTTTT. Its translation is CASSSPTNEKLFF.

This clonotype showed up just a few times. J is TRBJ2-1 and V is TRBV7-7, with 13 positions matching TRBD2. Germline CDR1 reads SSHAT; CDR2 reads FNYEAQ (reference sequence). Trimming took 3 bases from V and 1 from J; bases not matched to a gene: 15. There are 21 residues in the CDR3. Written as DNA, the CDR3 is TGTGCCAGCAGCTTGGCCACGATCGGACTAGCGGGGGACCCTTCCTACAATGAGCAGTTCTTC. The encoded protein is CASSLATIGLAGDPSYNEQFF. The complete variable domain, with remaining parts taken from reference TRBV7-7 and TRBJ2-1, reads GAGVSQSPRYKVTKRGQDVTLRCDPISSHATLYWYQQALGQGPEFLTYFNYEAQPDKSGLPSDRFSAERPEGSISTLTIQRTEQRDSAMYRCASSLATIGLAGDPSYNEQFFGPGTRLTVL.

This clonotype was seen only once. This chain connects TRBV20-1 to TRBJ1-6; D remains unclear. From germline, CDR1 is DFQATT and CDR2 SNEGSKA (reference sequence). The CDR3 has 14 amino acids. V lost 3 bases to trimming and J lost 7 bases, with 13 bases between them. This CDR3 reads CSARDPYANSPLHF. The CDR3 DNA is TGCAGTGCTAGGGACCCCTACGCCAATTCACCCCTCCACTTT.

V is TRBV29-1 and J is TRBJ1-5, with TRBD1 as a possible D gene (5 bases). Looked up from germline, CDR1 is SQVTM and CDR2 is ANQGSEA. CDR3 length: 12 amino acids. The germline V and J ends were trimmed by 7 bases and 2 bases, with 9 bases remaining between them. CDR3: CSAKQGNQPQHF. CDR3 bases: TGCAGCGCAAAACAGGGCAATCAGCCCCAGCATTTT. The variable domain in full, with the rest retrieved from reference TRBV29-1 and TRBJ1-5, is SAVISQKPSRDICQRGTSLTIQCQVDSQVTMMFWYRQQPGQSLTLIATANQGSEATYESGFVIDKFPISRPNLTFSTLTVSNMSPEDSSIYLCSAKQGNQPQHFGDGTRLSIL.

CDR3 protein: CASVPGRRTEAFF. The CDR3 DNA follows: TGTGCCAGCGTCCCCGGGAGGAGGACTGAAGCTTTCTTT. The chain uses TRBV13 and TRBJ1-1; the D is unclear. CDR3 length equals 13 residues. Germline V gene sequence: CDR1 PRHDT, CDR2 FYEKMQ (reference sequence). With 8 bases removed from V and 5 bases from J, the gap between germline ends came to 15 bases.

J is TRBJ2-3 and V is TRBV12-3 or TRBV12-4; 8 bases align to TRBD1. The CDR3 runs 15 residues. Trimming at V came to 4 bases and at J to 3 bases, leaving 6 bases not matched to a gene. The CDR3 coding sequence is TGTGCCAGCAGTTATAGGACAGGGCTAACAGATACGCAGTATTTT. This sequence encodes CASSYRTGLTDTQYF.

This clonotype has a handful of counts. This chain connects TRBV6-6 to TRBJ2-1; no reliable D call. Germline loops: CDR1 MNHNY, CDR2 SVGAGI (reference sequence). Trimming cost V 2 bases and J 0 bases, with 11 bases left between them. The CDR3 consists of 16 residues. The CDR3 sequence is CASSYEERSSYNEQFF. CDR3 in DNA: TGTGCCAGCAGTTACGAGGAACGGAGCTCCTACAATGAGCAGTTCTTC.

The V gene is TRBV5-1, the J gene TRBJ2-7; perhaps TRBD1 as D (7 bases). This CDR3 spans 16 amino acids. V was pared by 2 bases and J by 2 bases, with 17 bases between. In germline, CDR1 is SGHRS, CDR2 YFSETQ. The DNA for the CDR3 is TGCGCCAGCAGCTTAAGGGAGGACAGGTGGGCCTACGAGCAGTACTTC. This sequence encodes CASSLREDRWAYEQYF.

This clonotype has only a few counts. The V gene is TRBV11-3, the J gene TRBJ2-5; D is uncertain. This CDR3 contains 12 residues. The V end lost 6 bases, the J end lost 5 bases, and 10 bases lay between the germline ends. The germline gives CDR1 SGHNT, CDR2 YENEEA. CDR3 region: CASSSNGETQYF. The CDR3 DNA sequence: TGTGCCAGCAGTTCTAACGGGGAGACCCAGTACTTC. The entire variable domain, with the rest obtained from reference TRBV11-3 and TRBJ2-5, is as follows: EAGVVQSPRYKIIEKKQPVAFWCNPISGHNTLYWYLQNLGQGPELLIRYENEEAVDDSQLPKDRFSAERLKGVDSTLKIQPAELGDSAVYLCASSSNGETQYFGPGTRLLVL.

This chain links TRBV20-1 with TRBJ2-3; tentative D call: TRBD1 (6 bases). Germline V gene sequence: CDR1 DFQATT, CDR2 SNEGSKA (reference sequence). V lost 0 bases and J 5 bases, leaving 15 bases between the germline ends. This CDR3 spans 15 amino acids. The CDR3, as DNA: TGCAGTGCTAGAGATTTTGGGGGCGCCGTAGATACGCAGTATTTT. This sequence encodes CSARDFGGAVDTQYF.

This sequence joins TRBV27 and TRBJ2-7; no clear D. Looked up from germline, CDR1 is MNHEY and CDR2 is SMNVEV (reference sequence). The CDR3 has 8 amino acids. The CDR3 coding sequence is TGTTCCAACGTCGAGCAGTACTTC. Protein: CSNVEQYF.

This clonotype appeared a few times. CDR3 in DNA: TGTGCCAGCAGTGACACCTACGAGCAGTACTTC. Translating it yields CASSDTYEQYF. V gene TRBV6-1 combines with J gene TRBJ2-7, with D unresolved. The CDR3 length is 11 residues. Looked up from germline, CDR1 is MNHNS and CDR2 is SASEGT. V lost 3 bases, J lost 2 bases, and 2 bases lay in between.

V usage is TRBV10-3 and J usage is TRBJ2-2; D ambiguous. V was shortened by 6 bases and J by 5 bases, with 13 bases between the two germline ends. Germline lookup yields CDR1 ENHRY and CDR2 SYGVKD. This CDR3 has 14 residues. In DNA form, the CDR3 reads TGTGCCATCAGAGGCCGAGACAATACCGGGGAGCTGTTTTTT. Translation: CAIRGRDNTGELFF.

V is TRBV6-5 and J is TRBJ1-6; D not certain. Trimming took 0 bases from V and 6 from J, leaving 6 bases between them. This CDR3 has 14 residues. Germline V gives CDR1 MNHEY, CDR2 SVGAGI. This CDR3 reads CASSYSWGNSPLHF. CDR3 in DNA: TGTGCCAGCAGTTACTCCTGGGGTAATTCACCCCTCCACTTT.

The chain recombines TRBV10-3 with TRBJ2-5; the D gene is possibly TRBD2 (7 bases). The CDR3 length is 15 residues. In germline, CDR1 is ENHRY, CDR2 SYGVKD. The V gene lost 6 bases and the J gene lost 5 bases, with 19 bases spanning the gap. In nucleotides, the CDR3 is TGTGCCATCAGCGCCGAGGGAGGGGGTAAGGAGACCCAGTACTTC. This encodes CAISAEGGGKETQYF.

This clonotype was seen a few times. The chain recombines TRBV5-1 with TRBJ2-1; D call uncertain. The CDR3 totals 13 residues. CDR1 and CDR2 from the germline V gene are SGHRS and YFSETQ. Trimming took 3 bases from V and 8 from J, leaving 12 bases between them. The CDR3: CASSSGSSDEQFF. The CDR3 region has the DNA TGCGCCAGCAGCTCCGGGTCCTCGGATGAGCAGTTCTTC.

The chain combines TRBV5-1 with TRBJ2-3; 9 bases align to TRBD2. Germline V lookup: CDR1 SGHRS, CDR2 YFSETQ. CDR3 length: 18 residues. The V gene end was trimmed by 0 bases and the J gene end by 2 bases; junction bases not matched to a gene: 10. The CDR3 loop is CASSLVPQRGVDTDTQYF. DNA of the CDR3: TGCGCCAGCAGCTTGGTTCCCCAGCGGGGGGTAGACACAGATACGCAGTATTTT.

This clonotype was observed a few times. The chain has TRBV20-1 and TRBJ2-4; D not certain. The J call is uncertain, as TRBJ2-7 better fits the DNA end. CDR3 size: 12 residues. The V gene's germline CDR1 is DFQATT and CDR2 SNEGSKA (reference sequence). The CDR3 DNA sequence: TGCAGTGCTAGAGGGGCCGCCTACGAGCAGTACTTC. Amino acids: CSARGAAYEQYF.

The V and J genes are TRBV3-1 and TRBJ2-7; D perhaps matches TRBD1 (6 bases). This CDR3 comprises 14 residues. With 6 bases removed from V and 2 bases from J, the gap between germline ends came to 14 bases. Germline CDR1 and CDR2: LGHDT and YNNKEL (reference sequence). The chain's CDR3 is CASSDRIYTYEQYF. The CDR3, as DNA: TGTGCCAGCAGTGACAGGATATACACCTACGAGCAGTACTTC.

J is TRBJ1-2 and V is TRBV6-2 or TRBV6-3; no clear D. CDR1 is MNHEY and CDR2 is SVGEGT in the germline V gene. The CDR3 contains 13 residues. Trimming shortened V by 2 bases and J by 6 bases, and 10 bases separated the two germline ends. The CDR3 region is CASSYEGVNGYTF. The CDR3 nucleotides read TGTGCCAGCAGTTACGAGGGAGTAAATGGCTACACCTTC.